The text below deals with one T cell receptor (beta chain). As yet, its antigen is unknown. Germline V gene lookup returns CDR1 SGHRS and CDR2 YFSETQ. CDR3 length: 12 amino acids. V was clipped by 4 bases and J by 7 bases, with 9 bases between them. The source of the sample is a study of PD-1 blockade in classical Hodgkin lymphoma. Time point of the sample: newly diagnosed, previously untreated cHL patient sample. Broader study findings: A reduction in baseline TCR diversity was reportedly seen in newly diagnosed patients relative to healthy donors.

Clones were read by immunoSEQ multiplex PCR, and TCRdb kept only the in-frame ones, dropping some. The profile shows tens of thousands of clones, 85% to 95% of them singletons. This clonotype was sampled from a human donor with classical Hodgkin lymphoma. Source material: peripheral blood mononuclear cells (PBMCs). The chain links TRBV5-1 to TRBJ2-1, with D possibly TRBD2 on 5 matching bases. Here the CDR3 reads CASSTERNEQFF. The CDR3 nucleotides read TGCGCCAGCAGCACCGAGCGGAATGAGCAGTTCTTC.